Reported below is one T cell receptor beta chain. The same CDR3 can be traced to other DNA sequences in this sample. The CDR3 is made up of 13 amino acids. V was trimmed by 2 bases and J by 1 base, leaving 4 bases between them. The germline gives CDR1 SGHRS, CDR2 YFSETQ. Repertoires were generated with immunoSEQ multiplex PCR, while TCRdb's copy carries only in-frame clones and drops some. The sample lists millions of clones, 80% to 95% seen once, with 0.39% in the top ten. The data were taken from a study of shared clonotypes between healthy human individuals. This clonotype was obtained from a man between 18 and 29 years old in good health. Some clones in this sample may be carry-over from other donors' samples. V usage is TRBV5-1 and J usage is TRBJ1-5; D gene ambiguous. The material sequenced was naive CD4+ T cells from PBMCs. As for subset: CD45RA+ positively selected. The CDR3 loop reads CASSFDSNQPQHF. CDR3 nucleotides: TGCGCCAGCAGCTTTGACAGCAATCAGCCCCAGCATTTT.